This TCR beta chain was sequenced in a study of blood T cell repertoires in COVID-19. Study summary: COVID-19 samples, acute and convalescent, were from the United States, Italy and Spain.

Trimming removed 4 bases from V and 4 bases from J, with 17 bases in between. The CDR3 has 15 residues. Germline V gene lookup returns CDR1 MNHEY and CDR2 SVGAGI. Shortly before study entry, within 2 weeks, exposed participants had met a COVID-19 case. Sequenced by immunoSEQ multiplex PCR; TCRdb stores in-frame clones only, minus some. Here the sample spans over 350,000 clones, approximately 90% being singletons. The sequenced sample consisted of PBMCs or T cells enriched from blood (not recorded which). The receptor was derived from a woman in her forties who had been exposed to COVID-19. The V call is TRBV6-5, the J call TRBJ2-7, with D possibly being TRBD1 (6 bases). For the CDR3, the DNA is TGTGCCAGCAGTTGGGACACCACGACCTCTTACGAGCAGTACTTC. Encoded protein: CASSWDTTTSYEQYF.